This T cell receptor (beta chain) comes out of a study of cytomegalovirus exposure and HLA in healthy donors. V shed 4 bases and J shed 4 bases, with 14 bases lying between them. Germline V lookup: CDR1 MDHEN, CDR2 SYDVKM. The CDR3 spans 15 residues. This clone was seen a few times. The PCR made use of 60 Vbeta and 13 Jbeta primers. Using immunoSEQ multiplex PCR, the repertoire was profiled, and TCRdb retains in-frame clones only, with some absent. The data contain 150,000 to 200,000 clones, approximately 83% of them singletons. The chain has TRBV28 and TRBJ2-1, with TRBD2 as a possible D gene (7 bases). Sequencing used PBMCs. The TCR was taken from a male donor in good health and CMV-seronegative. This CDR3 is CASSWRGRGYNEQFF. The CDR3 DNA sequence: TGTGCCAGCAGTTGGCGGGGGAGGGGGTACAATGAGCAGTTCTTC.